This T cell receptor (beta chain) was sequenced during a study of cytomegalovirus exposure and HLA in healthy donors. Study-level information: As released early, the data held about 85 million unique TCRs from HLA-typed donors.

This CDR3 contains 15 residues. The germline V gene has CDR1 SGHTA and CDR2 FQGNSA. The V and J ends lost 3 bases and 9 bases, in that order; junction bases with no gene match: 5. Vbeta (60) and Jbeta (13) primers were used in the PCR. TCRdb keeps only in-frame clones here, not all; method: immunoSEQ multiplex PCR. The sample shows approximately 120,000 clones, approximately 83% of them seen only once. Study conclusions and caveats: Sequencing likely caused a cluster of highly shared sequence variants. The availability of immune exposure information extended only to CMV serostatus.

With respect to this clone: Its specificity is not known.

The chain uses TRBV7-2 and TRBJ2-1, with 13 nucleotides matching TRBD2. The specimen was PBMCs. The clonotype originates from a woman between 40 and 55 years old in good health and CMV-seropositive. The CDR3 sequence: CASSFGTSGKGEQFF. DNA for the CDR3: TGTGCCAGCAGCTTTGGGACTAGCGGGAAGGGTGAGCAGTTCTTC. Drawing the rest from reference TRBV7-2 and TRBJ2-1, the complete variable domain is GAGVSQSPSNKVTEKGKDVELRCDPISGHTALYWYRQSLGQGLEFLIYFQGNSAPDKSGLPSDRFSAERTGGSVSTLTIQRTQQEDSAVYLCASSFGTSGKGEQFFGPGTRLTVL.